This TCR beta chain came from a study of blood T cell repertoires in COVID-19. Overall study context: PBMCs, B-cell-depleted T cells, or T cells provided the cDNA or gDNA that made up the material.

Authors' data handling: Reference gene primer amplification yielded estimated nucleated cell counts. The table came from immunoSEQ multiplex PCR; TCRdb's copy has only in-frame clones and leaves some out. V, J and clone size are taken as reported in that table, and D and trimming were inferred from the DNA itself. Seen here are around 70,000 clones, around 87% observed once, and the top ten hold 29%. J was trimmed by 3 bases and V by 10 bases; bases with no gene match: 7. There are 13 residues in the CDR3. CDR1 is SNHLY, CDR2 FYNNEI, per germline. The sequence was obtained from a woman aged 80 or older with active or convalescent COVID-19. The source material was peripheral blood. This rearrangement joins TRBV2 to TRBJ2-3; TRBD1 agrees at 7 bases. The CDR3 protein is CAIPGQTTDTQYF. The CDR3 bases are TGTGCCATCCCGGGACAGACGACAGATACGCAGTATTTT.